This TCR beta chain was sequenced in a study of T cells after posttransplantation cyclophosphamide. On this clone: Its antigen is unknown.

The study, taken as a whole, reports: Donor-recipient repertoire similarity was low at 1-2 months, rising over year one. Recipient CMV seropositivity and CMV reactivation strongly tracked TRB clonality.

Sampled 1 year posttransplant, controls received myeloablative marrow transplants, methotrexate and a calcineurin inhibitor. TCRdb's copy holds only in-frame clones and misses some; the assay was immunoSEQ multiplex PCR. The sample yields thousands of clones, over 75% seen once. From germline, CDR1 is LGHNA and CDR2 YSLEER. The V gene lost 0 bases and the J gene lost 7 bases, with 10 bases spanning the gap. This CDR3 has 13 amino acids. The chain joins TRBV4-3 to TRBJ2-7, with D perhaps TRBD1 (6 bases). The TCR was taken from a male patient aged 40 to 50 who received an allogeneic stem cell transplant from an unrelated donor, was CMV-positive, and had chronic GVHD only. These T cells may partly come from the graft donor. Here the sequenced sample was PBMCs, taken after an allogeneic stem cell transplant with a calcineurin inhibitor and methotrexate. The CDR3 loop reads CASSQEQGGEQYF. CDR3 in DNA: TGCGCCAGCAGCCAAGAACAGGGCGGGGAGCAGTACTTC.